These 3 T cell receptor beta chains were all obtained from the same sample, sequenced in a study of control samples from healthy donors and cancer patients (dated by TCRdb to the early 2020s). Libraries were built with the immunoSEQ multiplex PCR assay. The table was pulled from immuneACCESS by TCRdb, which kept in-frame rearrangements only. Such tables lose some clones; where checked, under half of the loss comes from unresolved V genes, and the rest has no known cause. This sample comprises about 410,000 clones, roughly 90% of them detected only once. 5.5% to 7.5% of the sample is in the top ten clones. Sequencing was done on a sample of PBMCs. All receptors derive from a man in his forties with head and neck cancer.

V usage is TRBV28 and J usage is TRBJ1-2; no reliable D call. The CDR3 loop spans 17 amino acids. V shed 6 bases and J shed 3 bases, with 23 bases lying between them. CDR1 is MDHEN and CDR2 is SYDVKM in the germline V gene. DNA for the CDR3: TGTGCCAGCAGGGCAAGAACGGTAGGAGTTGGGGACTATGGCTACACCTTC. It specifies CASRARTVGVGDYGYTF.

This clone has only one observation. The V and J genes are TRBV5-5 and TRBJ1-6; D is uncertain. The CDR3 totals 14 residues. The V end was cut by 6 bases, the J end by 8 bases, with 15 bases between. Germline loops: CDR1 SGHKS, CDR2 YYEKEE (reference sequence). The CDR3 reads CASTPEPTDSPLHF. The CDR3 nucleotides read TGTGCCAGCACCCCCGAGCCAACAGATTCACCCCTCCACTTT.

This rearrangement joins TRBV4-2 to TRBJ1-1, with TRBD1 as a possible D gene (5 bases). The CDR3 runs 18 residues. Trimming removed 0 bases from V and 0 bases from J, with 17 bases in between. Germline V gene data show CDR1 as LGHNA and CDR2 as YNFKEQ. CDR3 residues: CASSQERGPGGVNTEAFF. The CDR3 DNA sequence: TGTGCCAGCAGCCAAGAAAGGGGTCCGGGTGGGGTGAACACTGAAGCTTTCTTT.